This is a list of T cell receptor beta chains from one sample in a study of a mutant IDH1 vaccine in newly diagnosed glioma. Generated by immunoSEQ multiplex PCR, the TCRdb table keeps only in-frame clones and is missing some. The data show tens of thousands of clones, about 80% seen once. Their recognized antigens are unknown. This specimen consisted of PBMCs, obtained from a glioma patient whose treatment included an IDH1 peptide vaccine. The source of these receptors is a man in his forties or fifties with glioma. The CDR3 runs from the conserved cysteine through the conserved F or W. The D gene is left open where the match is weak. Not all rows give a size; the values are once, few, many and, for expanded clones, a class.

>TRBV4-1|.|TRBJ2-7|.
TGCGCCAGCAGCCAAGATAGCAGTCCCGGGGGCGAGCAGTACTTC
CASSQDSSPGGEQYF
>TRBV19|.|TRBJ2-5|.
TGTGCCAGTAGTATTGCTCGGGGGGAGACCCAGTACTTC
CASSIARGETQYF
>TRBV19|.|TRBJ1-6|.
TGTGCCAGTAGTAAGACCTCACAACCGGCGTCCCTCCACTTT
CASSKTSQPASLHF
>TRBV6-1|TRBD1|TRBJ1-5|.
TGTGCCAGCAGCGTCCGACAGGGAGACCAGCCCCAGCATTTT
CASSVRQGDQPQHF
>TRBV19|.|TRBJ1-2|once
TGTGCCAGTAGTATCAATAGGGCAGCAAACTATGGCTACACCTTC
CASSINRAANYGYTF
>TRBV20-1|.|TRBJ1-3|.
TGCAGTGCTAGAGAGGGAAACACCATATATTTT
CSAREGNTIYF
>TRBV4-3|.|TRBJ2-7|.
TGCGCCAGCAGCCCCGCCGCTACAGGGTCCTACGAGCAGTACTTC
CASSPAATGSYEQYF
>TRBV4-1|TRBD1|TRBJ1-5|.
TGCGCCAGCAGCCCGGGACAGTATAGCAATCAGCCCCAGCATTTT
CASSPGQYSNQPQHF
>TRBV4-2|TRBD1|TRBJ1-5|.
TGTGCCAGCAGCCAAGATCCCGGGACAGGCAATCAGCCCCAGCATTTT
CASSQDPGTGNQPQHF
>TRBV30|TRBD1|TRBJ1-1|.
TGTGCCTGGAGTCCACCTGACAGGGTGAACACTGAAGCTTTCTTT
CAWSPPDRVNTEAFF
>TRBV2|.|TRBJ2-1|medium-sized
TGTGCCAGCAGTGAATGGGTTGGGGGACTTTACAATGAGCAGTTCTTC
CASSEWVGGLYNEQFF
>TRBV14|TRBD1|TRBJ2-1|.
TGTGCCAGCAGTTTCCGGGACAGCCTACAATACGAGCAGTTCTTC
CASSFRDSLQYEQFF
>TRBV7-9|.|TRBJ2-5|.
TGTGCCAGCAGCTTTCGACAGCAAGAGACCCAGTACTTC
CASSFRQQETQYF
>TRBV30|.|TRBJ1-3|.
TGTGCCTGGAATCAGGGAAACACCATATATTTT
CAWNQGNTIYF
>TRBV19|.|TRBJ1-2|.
TGTGCCAGTAGTAAGGAGCACAGGGAGTATGGCTACACCTTC
CASSKEHREYGYTF
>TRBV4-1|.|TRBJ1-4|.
TGCGCCAGCAGCCTCTGGTTGGGGGGGGAAAAACTGTTTTTT
CASSLWLGGEKLFF
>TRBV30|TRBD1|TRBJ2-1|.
TGTGCCTGGAGTGTAGTAGGGACAGGGTCCTACAATGAGCAGTTCTTC
CAWSVVGTGSYNEQFF
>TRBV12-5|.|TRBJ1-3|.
TGTGCTAGTTCGGGCTCTGGAAACACCATATATTTT
CASSGSGNTIYF
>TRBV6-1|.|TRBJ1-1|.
TGTGCCAGCAGAGGAGACAGTTACAACACTGAAGCTTTCTTT
CASRGDSYNTEAFF
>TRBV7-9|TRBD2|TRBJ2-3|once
TGTGCCAGCAGCAATCGACTAGCGAGTAGCACAGATACGCAGTATTTT
CASSNRLASSTDTQYF
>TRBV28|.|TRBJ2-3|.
TGTGCCAGCAAGGAGAGTGGCACAGATACGCAGTATTTT
CASKESGTDTQYF
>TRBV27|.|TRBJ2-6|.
TGTGCCAGCAGTTTATCTTCTGGGGCCAACGTCCTGACTTTC
CASSLSSGANVLTF
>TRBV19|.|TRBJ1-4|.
TGTGCCAGTAGGGCCAGGGTGGCGGCTAATGAAAAACTGTTTTTT
CASRARVAANEKLFF
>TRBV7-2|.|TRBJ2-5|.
TGTGCCAGCAGCTTAGGGGCGACACGGGCTCAAGAGACCCAGTACTTC
CASSLGATRAQETQYF
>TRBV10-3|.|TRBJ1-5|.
TGTGCCATCAGTGACCGAGAGGAACAGCCCCAGCATTTT
CAISDREEQPQHF
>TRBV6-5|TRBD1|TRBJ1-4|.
TGTGCCAGCAGTTCACAGGGGGCCTACCGTGAAAAACTGTTTTTT
CASSSQGAYREKLFF